This T cell receptor beta chain is from a study of shared clonotypes between healthy human individuals. Source study methods: Filtering differed for immunoSEQ, which gave only junction sequences without quality scores. Profiled with immunoSEQ multiplex PCR; TCRdb holds only in-frame clones, not every one. V and J calls and clone size are copied from that table; D and trimming were computed from the DNA. Of almost 750,000 clones detected, approximately 72% appear once; the ten largest clones hold over 1.5%. Study-wide results and limits: Estimated richness was generally greater in naive than memory subsets.

V was clipped by 5 bases and J by 7 bases; unmatched bases: 7. This CDR3 has 15 residues. Germline assignment: CDR1 SGHNT and CDR2 YYREEE (reference sequence). In this sample, this clone turned up a few times. What it binds is not known. This chain uses TRBV5-4 with TRBJ2-1, with TRBD2 identical over 12 bases. This receptor was obtained from a woman in her twenties or thirties in good health. Sequencing input: memory CD4+ T cells sorted from blood. The subset: CD45RA-negative fraction. The chain's CDR3 is CASRLGLAGSNEQFF. CDR3 nucleotide sequence: TGTGCCAGCAGACTAGGACTAGCGGGATCTAATGAGCAGTTCTTC.